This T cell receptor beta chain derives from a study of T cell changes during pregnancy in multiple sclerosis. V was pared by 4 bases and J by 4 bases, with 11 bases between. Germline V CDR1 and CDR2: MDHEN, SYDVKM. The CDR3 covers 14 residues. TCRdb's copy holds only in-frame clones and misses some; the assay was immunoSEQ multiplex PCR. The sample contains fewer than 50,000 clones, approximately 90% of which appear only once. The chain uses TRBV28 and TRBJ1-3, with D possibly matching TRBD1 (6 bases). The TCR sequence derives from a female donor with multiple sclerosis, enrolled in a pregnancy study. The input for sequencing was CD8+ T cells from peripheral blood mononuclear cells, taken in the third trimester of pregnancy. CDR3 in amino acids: CASSSRDNGNTIYF. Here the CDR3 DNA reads TGTGCCAGCAGTTCCCGGGACAACGGAAACACCATATATTTT.